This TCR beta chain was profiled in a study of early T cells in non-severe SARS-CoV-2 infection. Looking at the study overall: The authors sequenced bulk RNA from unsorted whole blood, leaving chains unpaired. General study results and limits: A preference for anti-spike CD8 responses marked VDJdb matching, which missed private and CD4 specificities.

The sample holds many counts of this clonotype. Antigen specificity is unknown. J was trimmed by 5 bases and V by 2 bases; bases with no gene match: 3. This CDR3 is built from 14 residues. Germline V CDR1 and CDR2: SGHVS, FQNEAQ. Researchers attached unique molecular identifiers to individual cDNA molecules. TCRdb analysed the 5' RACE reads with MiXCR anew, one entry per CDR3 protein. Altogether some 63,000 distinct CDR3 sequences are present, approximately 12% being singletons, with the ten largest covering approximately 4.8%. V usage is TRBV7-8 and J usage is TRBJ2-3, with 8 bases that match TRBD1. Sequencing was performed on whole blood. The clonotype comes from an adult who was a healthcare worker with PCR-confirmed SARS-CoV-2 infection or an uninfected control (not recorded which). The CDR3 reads CASSLQGAVDTQYF. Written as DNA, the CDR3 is TGTGCCAGCAGCTTACAGGGGGCTGTAGATACGCAGTATTTT.